Each of the 23 T cell receptor beta chains below was sequenced from the same sample in a study of control samples from healthy donors and cancer patients (dated by TCRdb to 2018 to 2021). Libraries were made using the immunoSEQ multiplex PCR assay. TCRdb's version of the immuneACCESS table is confined to in-frame rearrangements and falls short of the full clone set. An unresolved V gene accounts for under half of the shortfall where checked; the remainder is of unknown origin. The sample table holds approximately 170,000 clones, of which 90% to 95% were seen once. Approximately 1.4% of the sample is taken by the ten largest. Material for sequencing was blood. The receptor source for this set is a man between 25 and 39 years old in good health.

The CDR3 region is CASSRTSDEETQYF. The CDR3 DNA sequence: TGTGCCAGCAGCCGGACTAGCGACGAAGAGACCCAGTACTTC. V and J are TRBV13 and TRBJ2-5, with TRBD2 identical over 9 bases. The junction had 4 bases not matched to a gene; V was cut back by 5 bases and J by 3 bases. The CDR3 is 14 residues long. Germline values: CDR1 PRHDT, CDR2 FYEKMQ (reference sequence). Combining the CDR3 with reference TRBV13 and TRBJ2-5 gives the whole variable domain AAGVIQSPRHLIKEKRETATLKCYPIPRHDTVYWYQQGPGQDPQFLISFYEKMQSDKGSIPDRFSAQQFSDYHSELNMSSLELGDSALYFCASSRTSDEETQYFGPGTRLLVL.

The chain is built from TRBV27 and TRBJ1-6, with 9 positions matching TRBD1. The junction had 4 bases not matched to a gene; V was cut back by 6 bases and J by 7 bases. The CDR3 length is 14 residues. Germline lookup yields CDR1 MNHEY and CDR2 SMNVEV (reference sequence). CDR3 residues: CASRVDRGNSPLHF. Here the CDR3 DNA reads TGTGCCAGCAGGGTAGACAGGGGGAATTCACCCCTCCACTTT.

J is TRBJ1-6 and V is TRBV10-1, with 9 bases fitting TRBD1. With 7 bases clipped from V and 7 bases from J, the junction kept 29 bases outside the gene matches. Looked up from germline, CDR1 is WNHNN and CDR2 is SYGVQD (reference sequence). The CDR3 runs 22 residues. CDR3 in DNA: TGCGCCAGCACCAAACCCCAAGTAGGGGGACAGGGTAGGACACTTTGGAATTCACCCCTCCACTTT. Translating gives CASTKPQVGGQGRTLWNSPLHF.

The V call is TRBV7-9, the J call TRBJ1-2; D remains ambiguous. Trimming removed 6 bases at V and 4 bases at J, with 12 bases between. In germline, CDR1 is SEHNR, CDR2 FQNEAQ (reference sequence). This CDR3 contains 13 residues. This CDR3 reads CASSHQVSYGYTF. The DNA for the CDR3 is TGTGCCAGCAGTCACCAAGTTTCCTATGGCTACACCTTC.

This clone was detected once. The chain is built from TRBV30 and TRBJ1-6; 8 bases line up with TRBD1. The CDR3 extends over 14 amino acids. The trim removed 1 base at V and 10 bases at J, leaving 6 bases unmatched. From germline, CDR1 is GTSNPN and CDR2 SVGIG (reference sequence). CDR3 in amino acids: CAWSDGRGPSPLHF. CDR3 DNA: TGTGCCTGGAGTGATGGCAGGGGGCCCTCACCCCTCCACTTT. Supplemented by reference TRBV30 and TRBJ1-6, the full variable domain reads SQTIHQWPATLVQPVGSPLSLECTVEGTSNPNLYWYRQAAGRGLQLLFYSVGIGQISSEVPQNLSASRPQDRQFILSSKKLLLSDSGFYLCAWSDGRGPSPLHFGNGTRLTVT.

CDR3 amino acids: CASSLMDRVNEQFF. CDR3 coding DNA: TGTGCCAGCAGTCTGATGGATCGCGTCAATGAGCAGTTCTTC. The chain employs TRBV27 and TRBJ2-1; D gene unclear. CDR1 is MNHEY and CDR2 is SMNVEV in the germline V gene (reference sequence). CDR3 length: 14 residues. Trimming stripped 5 bases from V and 6 bases from J, with 14 bases between.

The chain is built from TRBV30 and TRBJ1-6, with D uncertain. Germline CDR1 GTSNPN, CDR2 SVGIG (reference sequence). V gave up 4 bases and J gave up 5 bases, with 12 bases separating them. There are 14 residues in the CDR3. The CDR3 is CAWKYSQNNSPLHF. CDR3 nucleotides: TGTGCCTGGAAATATTCTCAGAATAATTCACCCCTCCACTTT.

This chain uses TRBV21-1 with TRBJ1-1; the table's D call, TRBD1, was not checked against the DNA. TRBV21-1 is designated a pseudogene. This CDR3 region has 15 residues. CDR3 in amino acids: CASSKTGGGNTEAFF. The CDR3 nucleotides read TGTGCCAGCAGCAAAACAGGGGGCGGGAACACTGAAGCTTTCTTT.

V and J are TRBV9 and TRBJ1-2, with D perhaps TRBD1 (6 bases). V was trimmed by 3 bases and J by 8 bases, leaving 8 bases between them. Germline CDR1 reads SGDLS; CDR2 reads YYNGEE. CDR3 length: 11 amino acids. The CDR3 loop is CASSADRGYTF. In DNA form, the CDR3 reads TGTGCCAGCAGCGCCGACAGGGGCTACACCTTC.

This clone was observed a single time. The CDR3 region is CASSRGQEETQYF. The CDR3, as DNA: TGTGCCAGCTCCCGAGGACAGGAGGAGACCCAGTACTTC. This chain links TRBV18 with TRBJ2-5; TRBD1 matches 7 bases. The CDR3 spans 13 residues. J gave up 5 bases and V 6 bases, and 6 bases lay outside the gene matches. The germline V gene has CDR1 KGHSH and CDR2 LQKENI.

The V call is TRBV6-5, the J call TRBJ1-1; TRBD1 matches 7 bases. Looked up from germline, CDR1 is MNHEY and CDR2 is SVGAGI. This CDR3 contains 12 residues. The V and J ends lost 9 bases and 7 bases, in that order; junction bases with no gene match: 8. CDR3 nucleotides: TGTGCCAGGAGGGGACAGACCCATGAAGCTTTCTTT. Translated, it gives CARRGQTHEAFF.

This clone is a singleton in its sample. The chain carries TRBV28 and TRBJ1-2; weak D call: TRBD1 (5 bases). The germline CDR1 and CDR2 sequences are MDHEN and SYDVKM. CDR3 length: 13 amino acids. Trimming shortened V by 8 bases and J by 11 bases, and 21 bases separated the two germline ends. CDR3 protein: CASRGSGTDLYTF. The DNA for the CDR3 is TGTGCCAGCCGCGGGTCAGGGACCGACCTGTACACCTTC.

In its sample, this clone was seen once. V is TRBV2 and J is TRBJ2-7; D possibly matches TRBD1 or TRBD2 (5 bases each). The length of the CDR3 is 17 residues. V gave up 6 bases and J gave up 2 bases, with 23 bases separating them. Germline V gene sequence: CDR1 SNHLY, CDR2 FYNNEI. The CDR3 DNA reads TGTGCCAGCAGCCCCAGACCCGGGGCCCTGGGTCCCTACGAGCAGTACTTC. Translated: CASSPRPGALGPYEQYF.

The chain couples TRBV19 to TRBJ1-2; D gene ambiguous. Germline values: CDR1 LNHDA, CDR2 SQIVND (reference sequence). This CDR3 is built from 13 residues. Trimming pared 1 base from V and 4 bases from J, leaving 7 bases between. The CDR3 reads CASSIGQFYGYTF. The CDR3 nucleotides read TGTGCCAGTAGTATAGGCCAGTTCTATGGCTACACCTTC.

A single count supports this clone. V usage is TRBV27 and J usage is TRBJ1-2, with D possibly matching TRBD1 (5 bases). Between the trimmed V and J ends, which lost 10 bases and 6 bases, there was a span of 30 bases. In germline, CDR1 is MNHEY, CDR2 SMNVEV (reference sequence). CDR3 length equals 17 residues. The CDR3, as DNA: TGTGCCACCCGTTTGCCCACCGCGACGGGACGCCGAAATGGCTACACCTTC. Protein product: CATRLPTATGRRNGYTF.

The J gene is TRBJ2-1, the V gene TRBV7-3; TRBD2 agrees at 9 bases. CDR3 length equals 15 residues. The germline gives CDR1 SGHTA, CDR2 FQGTGA. Trimming at V came to 4 bases and at J to 10 bases, leaving 11 bases not matched to a gene. CDR3 in amino acids: CASSSSRATSGEQFF. The CDR3 DNA follows: TGTGCCAGCAGCTCCAGCAGGGCGACTAGCGGAGAGCAGTTCTTC.

This clone has just a few counts. The chain recombines TRBV12-5 with TRBJ2-7; 7 bases line up with TRBD1. The CDR3 is 14 residues long. Losses at the gene ends were 7 bases for V and 2 bases for J; bases not matched to a gene: 8. CDR1 and CDR2 (germline): LGHNT, FRNRAP. Here the CDR3 reads CASDGTADPYEQYF. The CDR3 DNA reads TGTGCTAGTGATGGGACAGCCGACCCCTACGAGCAGTACTTC.

The genes are TRBV30 and TRBJ2-2; 7 bases are shared with TRBD2. This CDR3 is built from 16 residues. Germline CDR1 and CDR2: GTSNPN and SVGIG (reference sequence). The trim removed 1 base at V and 7 bases at J, leaving 12 bases unmatched. In DNA, the CDR3 is TGTGCCTGGAGTGCGGCGCTTACTAGCGCGGGCGGGGAGCTGTTTTTT. Translating gives CAWSAALTSAGGELFF.

The chain has TRBV27 and TRBJ1-1; 8 nucleotides align to TRBD1. CDR3 length equals 15 residues. Germline-derived CDR1 and CDR2 are MNHEY and SMNVEV (reference sequence). V lost 5 bases to trimming and J lost 5 bases; unmatched junction nucleotides: 10. In nucleotides, the CDR3 is TGTGCCAGCAGTCCTTCAGGACAGGGCAGAACTGAAGCTTTCTTT. Its translation is CASSPSGQGRTEAFF.

This chain uses TRBV11-2 with TRBJ1-3; D is undetermined. The CDR3 is 12 amino acids. Trimming cost V 3 bases and J 8 bases, with 8 bases left between them. Looked up from germline, CDR1 is SGHAT and CDR2 is FQNNGV. CDR3: CASSLTGDTIYF. The CDR3 DNA is TGTGCCAGCAGCTTGACCGGGGACACCATATATTTT.

The chain recombines TRBV6-2 or TRBV6-3 with TRBJ1-1; D is unclear. V lost 2 bases and J 1 base, leaving 14 bases between the germline ends. CDR3 length equals 16 residues. CDR1 and CDR2 (germline): MNHEY, SVGEGT. CDR3 sequence (DNA): TGTGCCAGCAGTTACGGTTTACCTACGGGGAACACTGAAGCTTTCTTT. Protein sequence: CASSYGLPTGNTEAFF.

V usage is TRBV18 and J usage is TRBJ1-1; D not resolved. Trimming left V 4 bases short and J 1 base short, with 10 bases between. CDR1 and CDR2 from the germline V gene are KGHSH and LQKENI. The CDR3 runs to 14 residues. The CDR3 is CASSLNGENTEAFF. Written as DNA, the CDR3 is TGTGCCAGCTCACTAAACGGGGAGAACACTGAAGCTTTCTTT. The full variable domain, completed using reference TRBV18 and TRBJ1-1, is NAGVMQNPRHLVRRRGQEARLRCSPMKGHSHVYWYRQLPEEGLKFMVYLQKENIIDESGMPKERFSAEFPKEGPSILRIQQVVRGDSAAYFCASSLNGENTEAFFGQGTRLTVV.

V and J are TRBV7-3 and TRBJ2-1; D tentatively fits TRBD1 or TRBD2 (5 bases each). The CDR3 has 11 residues. V was shortened by 4 bases and J by 9 bases, with 7 bases between the two germline ends. The germline gives CDR1 SGHTA, CDR2 FQGTGA. The CDR3 nucleotides are TGTGCCAGCAGCTCTGGGGGTGAGCAGTTCTTC. It codes for CASSSGGEQFF.